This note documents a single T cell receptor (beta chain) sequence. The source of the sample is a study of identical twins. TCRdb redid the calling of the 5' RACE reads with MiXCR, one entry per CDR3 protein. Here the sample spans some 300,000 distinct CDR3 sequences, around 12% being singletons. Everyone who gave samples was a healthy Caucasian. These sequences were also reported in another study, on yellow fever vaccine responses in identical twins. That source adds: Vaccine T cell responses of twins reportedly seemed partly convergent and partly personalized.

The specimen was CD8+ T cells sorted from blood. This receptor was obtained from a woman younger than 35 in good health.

The CDR3 DNA follows: TGTGCCAGCAGCGCCCGCCTTGGAGTAAACGATGAGCAGTTCTTC. It encodes CASSARLGVNDEQFF. The genes are TRBV7-9 and TRBJ2-1; D remains unclear. Deletions cut 5 bases from V and 8 bases from J, with 19 bases between. The germline V gene has CDR1 SEHNR and CDR2 FQNEAQ (reference sequence). CDR3 size: 15 residues.